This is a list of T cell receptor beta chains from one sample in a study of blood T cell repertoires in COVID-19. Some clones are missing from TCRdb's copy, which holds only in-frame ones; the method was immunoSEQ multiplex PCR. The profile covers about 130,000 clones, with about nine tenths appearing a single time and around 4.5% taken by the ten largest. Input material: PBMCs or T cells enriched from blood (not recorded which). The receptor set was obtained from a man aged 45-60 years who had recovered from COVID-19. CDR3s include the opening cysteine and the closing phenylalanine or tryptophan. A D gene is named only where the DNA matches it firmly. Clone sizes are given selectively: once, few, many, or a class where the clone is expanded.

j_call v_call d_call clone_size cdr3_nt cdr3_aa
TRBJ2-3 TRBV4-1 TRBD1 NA TGCGCCAGCAGCCCGCGGGGGACAGGGGGCGGGGAAGATACGCAGTATTTT CASSPRGTGGGEDTQYF
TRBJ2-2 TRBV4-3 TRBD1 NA TGCGCCAGCAGCGCAGGGGGATCGAACACCGGGGAGCTGTTTTTT CASSAGGSNTGELFF
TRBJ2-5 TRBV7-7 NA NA TGTGCCAGCAGCAGAGGAGGGGGGGCAGAGACCCAGTACTTC CASSRGGGAETQYF
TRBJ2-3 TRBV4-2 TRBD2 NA TGTGCCAGCAGCCCGGGGGGGACTAGCACAGATACGCAGTATTTT CASSPGGTSTDTQYF
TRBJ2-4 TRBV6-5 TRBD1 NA TGTGCCAGCAGGCAAGACAGGGGGCGGAACATTCAGTACTTC CASRQDRGRNIQYF
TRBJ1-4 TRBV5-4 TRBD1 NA TGTGCCAGCAGCGAGGGACAGGGCCCTGAAAAACTGTTTTTT CASSEGQGPEKLFF
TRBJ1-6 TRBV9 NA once TGTGCCAGCAGCGAGACGGACGGGAGCTCCTATAATTCACCCCTCCACTTT CASSETDGSSYNSPLHF
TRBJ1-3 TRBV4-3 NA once TGCGCCAGCAGCCTTCTCTCTCAGAGGGCCCTGAACACCATATATTTT CASSLLSQRALNTIYF
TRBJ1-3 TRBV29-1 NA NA TGCAGCGTTGGGGGACACTCTGGAAACACCATATATTTT CSVGGHSGNTIYF
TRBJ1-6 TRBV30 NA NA TGTGCCTGGAGCGCACAGGGTGGTGGCTCACCCCTCCACTTT CAWSAQGGGSPLHF
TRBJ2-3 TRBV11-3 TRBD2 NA TGTGCCAGCAGCCGACGCGGGGGAGGAACAGATACGCAGTATTTT CASSRRGGGTDTQYF
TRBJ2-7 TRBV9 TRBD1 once TGTGCCAGCAGCGTAGCCGAGGGGGCGTACATAGAGCAGTACTTC CASSVAEGAYIEQYF
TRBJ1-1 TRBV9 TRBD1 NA TGTGCCAGCAGCGTAGGCGCAGGGGGCTCTGTTGAAGCTTTCTTT CASSVGAGGSVEAFF
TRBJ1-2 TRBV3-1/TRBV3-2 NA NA TGTGCCAGCAGCCCAGGATCATGGCTAAGTGGCTACACCTTC CASSPGSWLSGYTF
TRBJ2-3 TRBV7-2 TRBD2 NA TGTGCCAGCAGCTTACTCCAGACTAGCGGCAGCACAGATACGCAGTATTTT CASSLLQTSGSTDTQYF
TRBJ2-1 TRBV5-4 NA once TGTGCCAGCAGCTGGCCAGGGTCACGGTACAATGAGCAGTTCTTC CASSWPGSRYNEQFF
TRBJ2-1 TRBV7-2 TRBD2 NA TGTGCCAGCAGCTTACTAGCGGGGGGGCCATACAATGAGCAGTTCTTC CASSLLAGGPYNEQFF
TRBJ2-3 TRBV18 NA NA TGTGCCAGCTCACCATCTTTCGGCACAGATACGCAGTATTTT CASSPSFGTDTQYF
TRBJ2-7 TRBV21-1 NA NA TGTGCCAGCAGCCTCAGACATTGGGTCTCCTACGAGCAGTACTTC CASSLRHWVSYEQYF
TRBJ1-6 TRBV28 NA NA TGTGCCAGCAAACCACGGAGCTTTCGTACTAATTCACCCCTCCACTTT CASKPRSFRTNSPLHF
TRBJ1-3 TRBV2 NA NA TGTGCCAGCGTACAGAGCTCTGGAAACACCATATATTTT CASVQSSGNTIYF
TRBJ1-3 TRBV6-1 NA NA TGTGCCAGCAGTGAAGTCTTTACTTCTGGAAACACCATATATTTT CASSEVFTSGNTIYF
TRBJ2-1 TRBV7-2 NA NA TGTGCCAGCAGCCACGATAGCTCCTACAATGAGCAGTTCTTC CASSHDSSYNEQFF
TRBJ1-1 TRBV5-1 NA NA TGCGCCAGCAGCTTGGAGACGGGGAACACTGAAGCTTTCTTT CASSLETGNTEAFF
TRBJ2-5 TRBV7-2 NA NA TGTGCCAGCAGAAAAGAGGCTGGACAAGAGACCCAGTACTTC CASRKEAGQETQYF
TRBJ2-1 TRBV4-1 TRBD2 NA TGCGCCAGCAGCCAAGACCACCCGACTAGCGGGCAAAGCTCCTACAATGAGCAGTTCTTC CASSQDHPTSGQSSYNEQFF
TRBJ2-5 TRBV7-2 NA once TGTGCCAGCAGCTTACAACAGGGCGGCCAAGAGACCCAGTACTTC CASSLQQGGQETQYF
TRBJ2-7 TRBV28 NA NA TGTGCCAGCAGTCGTGAGGTGTTGAGGTACGAGCAGTACTTC CASSREVLRYEQYF
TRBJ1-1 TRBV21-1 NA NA TGTGCCAGCAGCAAAGACGAGAACATTGGGCTTAAGAACACTGAAGCTTTCTTT CASSKDENIGLKNTEAFF
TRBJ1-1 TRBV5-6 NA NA TGTGCCAGCAGCTTCCAACTCGGACTACAGGCTGAAGCTTTCTTT CASSFQLGLQAEAFF
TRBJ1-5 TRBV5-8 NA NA TGTGCCAGTCTGCGATATAGCAATCAGCCCCAGCATTTT CASLRYSNQPQHF
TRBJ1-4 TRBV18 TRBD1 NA TGTGCCAGCTCGCGGGACAGTGATAATGAAAAACTGTTTTTT CASSRDSDNEKLFF
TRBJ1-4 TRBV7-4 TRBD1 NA TGTGCCAGCAGCTTATTTTTCTTGGGACAGGCATTCGTAGAAAAACTGTTTTTT CASSLFFLGQAFVEKLFF
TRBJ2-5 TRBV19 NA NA TGTGCCAGTAGTCCTCGGGATCGGGAGACCCAGTACTTC CASSPRDRETQYF
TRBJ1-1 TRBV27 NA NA TGTGCCAGTATACGTTCAGGGGTAAGGCGAACTGAAGCTTTCTTT CASIRSGVRRTEAFF
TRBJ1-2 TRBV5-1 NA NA TGCGCCAGCAGCTTGCAGGGCTCGGCTAACTATGGCTACACCTTC CASSLQGSANYGYTF
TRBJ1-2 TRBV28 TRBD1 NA TGTGCCAGCAGTTTGGGGACAGGGTACTATGGCTACACCTTC CASSLGTGYYGYTF
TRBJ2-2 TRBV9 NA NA TGTGCCAGCAGCGTAGTTCAGTCCACCGGGGAGCTGTTTTTT CASSVVQSTGELFF
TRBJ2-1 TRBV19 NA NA TGTGCCAGTAGTTTCCGGGACAAGACCTACAATGAGCAGTTCTTC CASSFRDKTYNEQFF
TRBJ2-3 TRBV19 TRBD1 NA TGTGCCAGTAGCATCACAGGGGTTACAGATACGCAGTATTTT CASSITGVTDTQYF
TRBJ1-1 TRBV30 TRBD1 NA TGTGCCTGGAGTGTAGGGGCAGGGGGTAACACTGAAGCTTTCTTT CAWSVGAGGNTEAFF
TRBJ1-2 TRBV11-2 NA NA TGTGCCAGCAGCTCCACCGGGACAACTAACTATGGCTACACCTTC CASSSTGTTNYGYTF
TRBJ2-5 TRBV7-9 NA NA TGTGCCAGCAGCCCGGGGGTCAAGGGGGCATTAGAGACCCAGTACTTC CASSPGVKGALETQYF